Listed below are T cell receptor beta chains from one sample, sequenced in a study of regulatory T cells in long-lasting Graves disease. Using its own MiXCR run on the multiplex PCR reads, TCRdb lists one record per CDR3 protein. The sample has around 450,000 distinct CDR3 sequences; approximately 15% are singletons. The data also belong to a second study, concerning T cells in Graves' hyperthyroidism and ophthalmopathy.

Sequenced material: peripheral blood mononuclear cells (PBMCs), taken at new diagnosis, from a patient treated with antithyroid drugs. The receptors derive from a woman in her thirties with Graves disease. Both conserved end residues are part of each CDR3. The D gene is left open where the match is weak. Clone size is given for some rows only: seen once, a few or many times, or a class if the clone is expanded.

CDR3nt | CDR3aa | v_gene | len | abundance | j_gene | d_gene
TGCAGTGCTAGAGACGCCGGGACAGGGGACCTTAACTCCTACAATGAGCAGTTCTTC | CSARDAGTGDLNSYNEQFF | TRBV20-1 | 19 | . | TRBJ2-1 | TRBD1
TGCAGCGGTGGACAGGCTAACTATGGCTACACCTTC | CSGGQANYGYTF | TRBV29-1 | 12 | . | TRBJ1-2 | TRBD1
TGTGCCAGTACCGGCACCAACACTGAAGCTTTCTTT | CASTGTNTEAFF | TRBV19 | 12 | few | TRBJ1-1 | .
TGTGCCATCAGTGCCCGTGGGGGGACTAGCGGGACCAATGAGCAGTTCTTC | CAISARGGTSGTNEQFF | TRBV10-3 | 17 | few | TRBJ2-1 | TRBD2
TGTGCCAGCAAACGAAGGGGGTTAAAGGACTCCTACAATGAGCAGTTCTTC | CASKRRGLKDSYNEQFF | TRBV27 | 17 | many | TRBJ2-1 | .
TGTGCCAGTACAGACAGGAGCTCCTACGAGCAGTACTTC | CASTDRSSYEQYF | TRBV19 | 13 | . | TRBJ2-7 | .
TGCAGTGCATCACCCGGGACTAGGTCCACCGGGGAGCTGTTTTTT | CSASPGTRSTGELFF | TRBV20-1 | 15 | many | TRBJ2-2 | TRBD2
TGTGCCAGCAGTTTGTATGTTCCTAGCGCCACAGATACGCAGTATTTT | CASSLYVPSATDTQYF | TRBV28 | 16 | . | TRBJ2-3 | .
TGTGCCAGCAGCTTAGTAGGGCTTGGCTACACCTTC | CASSLVGLGYTF | TRBV5-6 | 12 | few | TRBJ1-2 | .
TGTGCCAGCAGCCCCCGACAGGGACTTAGGGTAAAGACCCAGTACTTC | CASSPRQGLRVKTQYF | TRBV7-8 | 16 | . | TRBJ2-5 | .
TGTGCCAGCAGCCCAGGACTAGGGCAAGAGACCCAGTACTTC | CASSPGLGQETQYF | TRBV6-1 | 14 | many | TRBJ2-5 | TRBD2
TGTGCCAGCAGCACGACAGGGGACGAGCAGTACTTC | CASSTTGDEQYF | TRBV7-6 | 12 | many | TRBJ2-7 | TRBD1
TGCAGCGTTGAATTCTCAACTAACTATGGCTACACCTTC | CSVEFSTNYGYTF | TRBV29-1 | 13 | . | TRBJ1-2 | .
TGTGCCAGCAGCTTCCCCGGAGGACATTCACCTTCCTATAGCGGCTACACCTTC | CASSFPGGHSPSYSGYTF | TRBV13 | 18 | . | TRBJ1-2 | .
TGTGCCAGCAGCAACAGGGTTCCGTCTGAAGCTTTCTTT | CASSNRVPSEAFF | TRBV28 | 13 | many | TRBJ1-1 | .
TGTGCCTGGTCTCGGTTAGCCTGGGGCGGTGAGCAGTTCTTC | CAWSRLAWGGEQFF | TRBV30 | 14 | few | TRBJ2-1 | .
TGTGCCAGCACCCCGCTCGGGACAGTGGACCAAGAGACCCAGTACTTC | CASTPLGTVDQETQYF | TRBV7-2 | 16 | many | TRBJ2-5 | TRBD1
TGTGCCAGCAGTTTTACAGTGGCGCGGTCTAGGGCCAACGTCCTGACTTTC | CASSFTVARSRANVLTF | TRBV6-2/TRBV6-3 | 17 | many | TRBJ2-6 | .
TGTGCCAGCAGCCAAGATTGGAGGAGCACAGATACGCAGTATTTT | CASSQDWRSTDTQYF | TRBV3-1 | 15 | many | TRBJ2-3 | .
TGCAGCGTTGAACGGCCTTTTCCGGGACCCCGACGGAAAGCTAACTATGGCTACACCTTC | CSVERPFPGPRRKANYGYTF | TRBV29-1 | 20 | few | TRBJ1-2 | .
TGCAGCGTTGTAGGACAGGGAGGAGGGGGCACTGAAGCTTTCTTT | CSVVGQGGGGTEAFF | TRBV29-1 | 15 | many | TRBJ1-1 | TRBD1
TGTGCCAGTACCGATGCGCTAGCGGGAGCATCTGGGGCCAACGTCCTGACTTTC | CASTDALAGASGANVLTF | TRBV19 | 18 | . | TRBJ2-6 | TRBD2
TGCAGCGTCCGGACAGGCAACCCCTACGAGCAGTACTTC | CSVRTGNPYEQYF | TRBV29-1 | 13 | few | TRBJ2-7 | TRBD1
TGTGCCAGCAGCCAAGGACGAACTAGCGGAAATGAGCAGTTCTTC | CASSQGRTSGNEQFF | TRBV4-1 | 15 | . | TRBJ2-1 | TRBD2
TGCAGTGCTAGAGGCGGGAGGGCCCTCGGCGAGCAGTACTTC | CSARGGRALGEQYF | TRBV20-1 | 14 | many | TRBJ2-7 | TRBD2
TGTGCCAGCACCACTGGGCGGGAGAGGGGCGGGCAGTACTTC | CASTTGRERGGQYF | TRBV12-3/TRBV12-4 | 14 | . | TRBJ2-7 | TRBD2
TGTGCCAGCAGCTTTATTGGCAGCTCTGAAGCTTTCTTT | CASSFIGSSEAFF | TRBV7-9 | 13 | many | TRBJ1-1 | .
TGTGCCATCAGTGAGTCTGCTAACACTGAAGCTTTCTTT | CAISESANTEAFF | TRBV10-3 | 13 | few | TRBJ1-1 | .
TGTGCCAGCTCACCCGTTGGACTAAGCAATGAGCAGTTCTTC | CASSPVGLSNEQFF | TRBV18 | 14 | few | TRBJ2-1 | .